This TCR beta chain was sequenced in a study of blood T cells in healthy people across ages. Study-wide results and limits: While age rose, TCR beta diversity per million T cells dropped in a roughly linear way.

No fewer than 5.5 micrograms of total RNA were isolated from every sample. Note on this clonotype: Its antigen remains unknown.

Alongside a J-beta primer mix, a sample-barcoded 5' primer served in a second PCR lasting roughly 6 to 11 cycles. TCRdb reanalysed the 5' RACE reads using MiXCR and keeps one entry per CDR3 protein. Of over a million distinct CDR3 sequences detected, approximately 43% appear once; the ten largest clones hold less than 5%. Germline lookup yields CDR1 MNHEY and CDR2 SMNVEV (reference sequence). With 2 bases clipped from V and 1 base from J, the junction kept 9 bases outside the gene matches. This CDR3 has 19 amino acids. The clonotype originates from a woman aged 18-29 years in good health. Sequencing input: blood. The chain employs TRBV27 and TRBJ2-6, with 9 bases identical to TRBD1. In DNA form, the CDR3 reads TGTGCCAGCAGTTTAGCCCCACAGGGGGCAGGTTCTGGGGCCAACGTCCTGACTTTC. Its protein is CASSLAPQGAGSGANVLTF.